The TCR beta chain under discussion was sequenced for a study of regulatory T cells in long-lasting Graves disease. The time point: persistent/refractory GD, antithyroid drugs over 5 years with positive TRAb. Preparation of the TCR library used RNA extracted from PBMCs. V lost 2 bases, J lost 4 bases, and 11 bases lay in between. CDR1 and CDR2 (germline): MNHNS, SASEGT. The CDR3 runs 15 residues. Relying on iRepertoire HTBI primers and Arm-PCR of CDR3 regions, the team built TCR beta libraries. TCRdb re-called the multiplex PCR reads through MiXCR, storing one row per CDR3 protein. The sample shows around 430,000 distinct CDR3 sequences, roughly 22% of them seen only once. As for this clonotype: Its antigen is not known.

Study results and caveats: Samples came from peripheral blood alone, without thyroid tissue.

The TCR was taken from a female donor with Graves disease. The sample consisted of peripheral blood mononuclear cells (PBMCs), taken when the disease was refractory, from a patient treated with antithyroid drugs. The chain combines TRBV6-1 with TRBJ2-2; D uncertain. The chain's CDR3 is CASSELGLGTGELFF. The DNA for the CDR3 is TGTGCCAGCAGTGAACTGGGCTTGGGCACCGGGGAGCTGTTTTTT.